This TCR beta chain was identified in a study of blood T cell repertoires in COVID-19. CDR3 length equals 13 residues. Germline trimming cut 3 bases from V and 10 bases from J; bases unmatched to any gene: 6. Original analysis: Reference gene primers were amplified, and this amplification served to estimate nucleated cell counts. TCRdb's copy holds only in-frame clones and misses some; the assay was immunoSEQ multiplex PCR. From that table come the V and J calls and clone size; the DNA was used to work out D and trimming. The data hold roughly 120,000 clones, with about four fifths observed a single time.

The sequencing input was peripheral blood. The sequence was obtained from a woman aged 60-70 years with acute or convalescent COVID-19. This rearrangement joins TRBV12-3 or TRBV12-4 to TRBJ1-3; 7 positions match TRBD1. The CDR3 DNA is TGTGCCAGCAGTTTGACAGGGAGGCCTACCATATATTTT. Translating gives CASSLTGRPTIYF.